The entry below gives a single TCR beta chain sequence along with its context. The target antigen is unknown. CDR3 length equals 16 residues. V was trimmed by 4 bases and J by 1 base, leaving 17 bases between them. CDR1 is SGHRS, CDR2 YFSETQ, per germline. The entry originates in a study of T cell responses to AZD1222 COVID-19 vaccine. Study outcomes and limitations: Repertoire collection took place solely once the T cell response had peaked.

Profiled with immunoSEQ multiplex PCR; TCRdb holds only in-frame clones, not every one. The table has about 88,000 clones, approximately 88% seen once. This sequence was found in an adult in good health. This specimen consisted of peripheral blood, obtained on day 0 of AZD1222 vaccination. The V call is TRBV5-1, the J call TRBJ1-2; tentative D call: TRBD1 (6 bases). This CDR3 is CASSRRGGPDNYGYTF. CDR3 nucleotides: TGCGCCAGCAGCAGGAGGGGGGGCCCCGATAACTATGGCTACACCTTC.